This TCR beta chain was profiled in a study of PD-1 blockade in classical Hodgkin lymphoma. Study observations and caveats: Underlying causes for the observed repertoire differences were not defined, possibly disease activity or prior therapy.

With respect to this clone: Antigen: not known.

Each patient relapsed following autologous stem cell transplantation, and prior brentuximab vedotin exposure differed. Using immunoSEQ multiplex PCR, the repertoire was profiled, and TCRdb retains in-frame clones only, with some absent. This table holds 90,000 to 120,000 clones, nearly 90% found once. Per germline, CDR1 SGHDN and CDR2 FVKESK. This CDR3 has 12 amino acids. V dropped 4 bases and J dropped 4 bases, with 7 bases sitting between them. This material consisted of peripheral blood mononuclear cells (PBMCs), taken before the second cycle of nivolumab. The chain joins TRBV14 to TRBJ1-2; no firm D call. This clonotype originated in a human donor with classical Hodgkin lymphoma. This CDR3 reads CASSLNTYGYTF. The CDR3, as DNA: TGTGCCAGCAGCCTAAACACCTATGGCTACACCTTC.